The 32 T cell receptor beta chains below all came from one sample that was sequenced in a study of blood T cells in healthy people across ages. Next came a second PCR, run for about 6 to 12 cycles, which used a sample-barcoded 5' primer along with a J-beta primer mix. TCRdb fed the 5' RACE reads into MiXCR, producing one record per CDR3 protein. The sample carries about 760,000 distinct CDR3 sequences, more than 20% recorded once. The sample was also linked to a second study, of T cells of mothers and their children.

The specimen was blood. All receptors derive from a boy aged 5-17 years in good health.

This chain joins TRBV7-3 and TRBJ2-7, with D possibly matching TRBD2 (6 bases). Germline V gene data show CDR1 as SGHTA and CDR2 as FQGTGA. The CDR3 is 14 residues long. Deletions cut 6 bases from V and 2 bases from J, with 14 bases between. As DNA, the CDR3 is TGTGCCAGCAGTACCGGGACTGGACCCTACGAGCAGTACTTC. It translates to CASSTGTGPYEQYF. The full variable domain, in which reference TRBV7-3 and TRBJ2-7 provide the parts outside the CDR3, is GAGVSQTPSNKVTEKGKYVELRCDPISGHTALYWYRQSLGQGPEFLIYFQGTGAADDSGLPNDRFFAVRPEGSVSTLKIQRTERGDSAVYLCASSTGTGPYEQYFGPGTRLTVT.

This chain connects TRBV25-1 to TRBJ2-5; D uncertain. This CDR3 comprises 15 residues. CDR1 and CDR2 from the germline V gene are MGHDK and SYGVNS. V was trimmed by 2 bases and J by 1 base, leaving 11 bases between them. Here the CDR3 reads CASSESRGSQETQYF. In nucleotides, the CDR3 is TGTGCCAGCAGTGAAAGCCGAGGCAGCCAAGAGACCCAGTACTTC.

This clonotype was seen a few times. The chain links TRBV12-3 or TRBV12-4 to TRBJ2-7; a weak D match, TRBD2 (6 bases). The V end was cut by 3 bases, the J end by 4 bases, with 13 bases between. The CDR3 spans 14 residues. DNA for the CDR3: TGTGCCAGCAGTTTCGCGGGACTTTTATACGAGCAGTACTTC. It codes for CASSFAGLLYEQYF.

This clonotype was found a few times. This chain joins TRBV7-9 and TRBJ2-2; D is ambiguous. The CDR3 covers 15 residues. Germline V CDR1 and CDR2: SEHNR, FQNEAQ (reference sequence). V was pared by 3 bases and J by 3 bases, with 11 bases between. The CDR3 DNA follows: TGTGCCAGCAGCTTCATGGGTAGTGACACCGGGGAGCTGTTTTTT. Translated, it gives CASSFMGSDTGELFF.

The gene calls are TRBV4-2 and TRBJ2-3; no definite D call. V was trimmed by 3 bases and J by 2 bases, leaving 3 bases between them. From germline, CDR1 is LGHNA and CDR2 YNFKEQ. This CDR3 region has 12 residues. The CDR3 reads CASSHYTDTQYF. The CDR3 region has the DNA TGTGCCAGCAGCCATTACACAGATACGCAGTATTTT.

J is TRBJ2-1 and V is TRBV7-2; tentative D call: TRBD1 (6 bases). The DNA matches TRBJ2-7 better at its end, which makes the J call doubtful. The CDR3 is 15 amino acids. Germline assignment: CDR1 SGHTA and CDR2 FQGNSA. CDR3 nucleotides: TGTGCCAGCAGCTTAGGGCAGGGGATTGGGTACGAGCAGTACTTC. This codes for CASSLGQGIGYEQYF.

In DNA, the CDR3 is TGTGCCAGCGGAGATACAGGGGACGAGTATGGCTACACCTTC. It codes for CASGDTGDEYGYTF. This chain joins TRBV25-1 and TRBJ1-2; 7 positions match TRBD1. The CDR3 is made up of 14 amino acids. V was clipped by 8 bases and J by 5 bases; unmatched bases: 11. In germline, CDR1 is MGHDK, CDR2 SYGVNS.

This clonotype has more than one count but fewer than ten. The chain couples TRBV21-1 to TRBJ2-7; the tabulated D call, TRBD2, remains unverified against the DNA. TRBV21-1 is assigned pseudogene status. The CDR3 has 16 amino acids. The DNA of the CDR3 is TGTGCCAGCAGCAGAGAGACTAGCGGGAGTACCTACGAGCAGTACTTC. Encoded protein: CASSRETSGSTYEQYF.

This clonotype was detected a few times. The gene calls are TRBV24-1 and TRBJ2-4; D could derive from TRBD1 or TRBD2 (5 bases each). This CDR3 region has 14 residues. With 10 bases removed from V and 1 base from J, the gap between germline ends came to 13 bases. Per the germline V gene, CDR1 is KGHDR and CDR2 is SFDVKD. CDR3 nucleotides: TGTGCCACGACGCTTGAGGGGGCCAAAAACATTCAGTACTTC. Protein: CATTLEGAKNIQYF.

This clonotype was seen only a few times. CDR3 residues: CSASAGLSTDTQYF. The CDR3 DNA reads TGCAGTGCTTCCGCTGGCCTTAGCACAGATACGCAGTATTTT. V is TRBV20-1 and J is TRBJ2-3; D uncertain. This CDR3 spans 14 amino acids. Looked up from germline, CDR1 is DFQATT and CDR2 is SNEGSKA (reference sequence). The V end lost 5 bases, the J end lost 0 bases, and 12 bases lay between the germline ends.

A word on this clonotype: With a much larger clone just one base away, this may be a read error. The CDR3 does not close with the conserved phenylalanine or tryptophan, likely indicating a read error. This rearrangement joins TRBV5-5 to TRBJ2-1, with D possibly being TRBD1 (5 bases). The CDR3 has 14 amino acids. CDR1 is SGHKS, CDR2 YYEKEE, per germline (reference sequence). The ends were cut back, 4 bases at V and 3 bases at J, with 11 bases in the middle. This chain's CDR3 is CASSLPDSYNEQFL. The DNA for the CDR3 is TGTGCCAGCAGCCTACCTGACAGCTACAATGAGCAGTTCCTC.

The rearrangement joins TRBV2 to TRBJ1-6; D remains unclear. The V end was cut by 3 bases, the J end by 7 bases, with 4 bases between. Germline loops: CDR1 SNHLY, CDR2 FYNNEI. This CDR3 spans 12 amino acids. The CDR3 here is CASSDRNSPLHF. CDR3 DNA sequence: TGTGCCAGCAGTGACAGGAATTCACCCCTCCACTTT.

CDR3 DNA: TGCAGTGCTAGAGATCAGGGGGGGGGCACAGATACGCAGTATTTT. Residues: CSARDQGGGTDTQYF. The chain joins TRBV20-1 to TRBJ2-3; D could derive from TRBD1 or TRBD2 (7 bases each). Germline CDR1 DFQATT, CDR2 SNEGSKA (reference sequence). The CDR3 runs 15 residues. The V gene lost 0 bases and the J gene lost 1 base, with 11 bases spanning the gap.

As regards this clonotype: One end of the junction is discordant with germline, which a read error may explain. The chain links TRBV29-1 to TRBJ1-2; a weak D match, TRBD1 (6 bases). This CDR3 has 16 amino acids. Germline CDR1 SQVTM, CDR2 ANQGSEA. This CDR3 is CSVLAPGQSHNCGYTF. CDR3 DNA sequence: TGCAGCGTTTTAGCCCCCGGACAGAGTCACAACTGTGGCTACACCTTC.

DNA for the CDR3: TGCAGTGCTAAAAGGGAAAACATAGGCACTGAAGCTTTCTTT. It specifies CSAKRENIGTEAFF. The chain combines TRBV20-1 with TRBJ1-1; D is uncertain. Trimming removed 4 bases from V and 4 bases from J, with 16 bases in between. CDR1 and CDR2 (germline): DFQATT, SNEGSKA (reference sequence). This CDR3 is built from 14 residues.

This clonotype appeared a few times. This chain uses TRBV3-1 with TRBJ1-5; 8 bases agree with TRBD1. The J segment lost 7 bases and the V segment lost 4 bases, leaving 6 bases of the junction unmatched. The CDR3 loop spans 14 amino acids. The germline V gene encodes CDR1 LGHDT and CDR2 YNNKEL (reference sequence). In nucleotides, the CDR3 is TGTGCCAGCAGCCCCGGACAGGGCAGGCAGCCCCAGCATTTT. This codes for CASSPGQGRQPQHF.

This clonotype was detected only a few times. The CDR3 sequence: CASSPDGTTNEKLFF. In DNA form, the CDR3 reads TGTGCCAGCAGCCCCGACGGGACAACTAATGAAAAACTGTTTTTT. This rearrangement joins TRBV7-9 to TRBJ1-4; no reliable D call. CDR3 length: 15 residues. The V end was cut by 5 bases, the J end by 0 bases, with 10 bases between. Germline lookup yields CDR1 SEHNR and CDR2 FQNEAQ (reference sequence).

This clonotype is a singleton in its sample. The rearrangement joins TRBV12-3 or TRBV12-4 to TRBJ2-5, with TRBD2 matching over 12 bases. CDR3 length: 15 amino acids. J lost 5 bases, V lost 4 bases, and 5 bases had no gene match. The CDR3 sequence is CASSSASGRAETQYF. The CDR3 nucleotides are TGTGCCAGCAGTTCGGCTAGCGGGAGGGCTGAGACCCAGTACTTC.

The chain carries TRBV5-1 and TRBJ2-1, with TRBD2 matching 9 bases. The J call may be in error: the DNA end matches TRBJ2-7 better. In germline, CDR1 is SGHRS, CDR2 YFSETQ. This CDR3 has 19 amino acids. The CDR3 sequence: CASSFPQGPSGIGSYEQYF. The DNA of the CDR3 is TGCGCCAGCAGCTTTCCACAGGGACCTAGCGGGATAGGGTCCTACGAGCAGTACTTC.

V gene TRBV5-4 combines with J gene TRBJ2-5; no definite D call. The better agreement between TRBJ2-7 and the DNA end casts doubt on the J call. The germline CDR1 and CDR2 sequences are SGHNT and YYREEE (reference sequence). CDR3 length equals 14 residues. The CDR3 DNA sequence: TGTGCCAGCAGCTTGGATACTCGCTCCTACGAGCAGTACTTC. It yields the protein CASSLDTRSYEQYF.

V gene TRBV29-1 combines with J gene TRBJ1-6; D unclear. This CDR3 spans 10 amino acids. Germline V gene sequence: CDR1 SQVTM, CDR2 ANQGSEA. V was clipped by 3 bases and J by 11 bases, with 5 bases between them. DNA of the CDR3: TGCAGCGTTGATGGCGCACCCCTCCACTTT. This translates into CSVDGAPLHF.

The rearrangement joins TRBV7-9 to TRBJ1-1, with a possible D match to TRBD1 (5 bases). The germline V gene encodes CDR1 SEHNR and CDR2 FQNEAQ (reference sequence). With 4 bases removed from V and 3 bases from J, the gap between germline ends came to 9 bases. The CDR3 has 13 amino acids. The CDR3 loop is CASSWSRDTEAFF. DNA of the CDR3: TGTGCCAGCAGCTGGAGCAGGGACACTGAAGCTTTCTTT.

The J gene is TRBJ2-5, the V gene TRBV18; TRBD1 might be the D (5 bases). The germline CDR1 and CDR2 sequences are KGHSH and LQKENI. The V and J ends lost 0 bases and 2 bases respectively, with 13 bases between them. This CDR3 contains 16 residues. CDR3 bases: TGTGCCAGCTCACCACCGTGGGGCCGAGATCAAGAGACCCAGTACTTC. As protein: CASSPPWGRDQETQYF.

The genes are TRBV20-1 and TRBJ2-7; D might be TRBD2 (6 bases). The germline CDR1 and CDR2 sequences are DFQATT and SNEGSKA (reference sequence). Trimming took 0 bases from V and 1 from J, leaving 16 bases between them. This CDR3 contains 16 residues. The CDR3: CSARDGHSGTSYEQYF. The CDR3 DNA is TGCAGTGCTAGAGATGGCCATAGCGGAACGTCCTACGAGCAGTACTTC.

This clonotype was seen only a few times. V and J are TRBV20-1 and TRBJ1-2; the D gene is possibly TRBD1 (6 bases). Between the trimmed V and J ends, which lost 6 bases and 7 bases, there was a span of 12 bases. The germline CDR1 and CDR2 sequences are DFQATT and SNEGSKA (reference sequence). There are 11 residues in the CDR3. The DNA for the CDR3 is TGCAGTGCCCCCGACAGGCCTGGCTACACCTTC. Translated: CSAPDRPGYTF.

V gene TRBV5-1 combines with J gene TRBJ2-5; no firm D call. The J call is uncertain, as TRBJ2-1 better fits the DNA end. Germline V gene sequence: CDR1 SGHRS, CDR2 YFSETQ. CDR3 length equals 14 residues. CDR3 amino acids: CASSLAGRLHEQFF. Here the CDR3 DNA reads TGCGCCAGCAGCTTGGCCGGTAGGCTCCATGAGCAGTTCTTC.

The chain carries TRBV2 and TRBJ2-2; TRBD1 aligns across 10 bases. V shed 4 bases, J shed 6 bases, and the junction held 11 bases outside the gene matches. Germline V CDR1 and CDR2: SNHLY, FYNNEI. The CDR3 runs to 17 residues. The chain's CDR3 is CASSGHQPGQGPGELFF. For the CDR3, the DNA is TGTGCCAGCAGTGGCCACCAACCGGGACAGGGGCCCGGGGAGCTGTTTTTT. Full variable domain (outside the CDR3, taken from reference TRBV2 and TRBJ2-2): EPEVTQTPSHQVTQMGQEVILRCVPISNHLYFYWYRQILGQKVEFLVSFYNNEISEKSEIFDDQFSVERPDGSNFTLKIRSTKLEDSAMYFCASSGHQPGQGPGELFFGEGSRLTVL.

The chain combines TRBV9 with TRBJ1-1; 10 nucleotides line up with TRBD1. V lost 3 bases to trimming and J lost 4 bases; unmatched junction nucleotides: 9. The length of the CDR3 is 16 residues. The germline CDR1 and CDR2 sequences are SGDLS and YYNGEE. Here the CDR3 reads CASSAGTGVTTTEAFF. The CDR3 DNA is TGTGCCAGCAGCGCAGGGACAGGGGTAACGACCACTGAAGCTTTCTTT.

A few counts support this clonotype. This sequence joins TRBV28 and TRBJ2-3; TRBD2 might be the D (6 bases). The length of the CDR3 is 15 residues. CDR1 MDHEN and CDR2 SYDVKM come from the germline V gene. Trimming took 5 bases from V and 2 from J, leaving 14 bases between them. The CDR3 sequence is CASSRLDKTTDTQYF. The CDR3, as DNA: TGTGCCAGCAGTCGACTAGACAAGACCACAGATACGCAGTATTTT. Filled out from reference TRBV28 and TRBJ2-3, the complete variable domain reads DVKVTQSSRYLVKRTGEKVFLECVQDMDHENMFWYRQDPGLGLRLIYFSYDVKMKEKGDIPEGYSVSREKKERFSLILESASTNQTSMYLCASSRLDKTTDTQYFGPGTRLTVL.

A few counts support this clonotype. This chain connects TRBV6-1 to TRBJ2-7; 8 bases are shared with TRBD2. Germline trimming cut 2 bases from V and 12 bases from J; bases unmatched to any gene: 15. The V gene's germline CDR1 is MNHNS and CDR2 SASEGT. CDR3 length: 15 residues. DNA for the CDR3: TGTGCCAGCAGTGAAAAGTCGAGACTAGCGCCGGATCTGTACTTC. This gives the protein CASSEKSRLAPDLYF.

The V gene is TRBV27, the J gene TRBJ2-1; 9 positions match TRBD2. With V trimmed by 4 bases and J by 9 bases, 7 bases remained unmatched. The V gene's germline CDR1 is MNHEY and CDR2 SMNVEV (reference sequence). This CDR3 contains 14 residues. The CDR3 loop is CASSSGTSRGEQFF. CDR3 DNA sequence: TGTGCCAGCAGTTCAGGGACTAGCCGTGGTGAGCAGTTCTTC.

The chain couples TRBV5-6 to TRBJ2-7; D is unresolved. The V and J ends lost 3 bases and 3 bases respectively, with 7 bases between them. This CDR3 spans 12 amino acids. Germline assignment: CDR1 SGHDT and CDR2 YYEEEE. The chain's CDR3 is CASSSANYEQYF. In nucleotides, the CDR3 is TGTGCCAGCAGCTCAGCTAACTACGAGCAGTACTTC.